The rows below give T cell receptor beta chains drawn from one sample of a study of blood T cell repertoires in COVID-19. The assay was immunoSEQ multiplex PCR, and TCRdb's table has in-frame clones only and misses some. The sample has approximately 60,000 clones, around 87% seen once; the top ten hold under 8%. The sequencing input was peripheral blood. The receptors were sampled from a man between 60 and 75 years old with active or convalescent COVID-19. CDR3s include the opening cysteine and the closing phenylalanine or tryptophan. D genes are given only for firm matches. Expanded clones are given a class, and other clones once, few, many or no size at all.

clone_size,d_call,cdr3_length,j_call,v_call,cdr3_nt,cdr3_aa
.,.,15,TRBJ2-1,TRBV7-9,TGTGCCAGCAGCTCCATGGGGAGCTCCTACAATGAGCAGTTCTTC,CASSSMGSSYNEQFF
.,TRBD1,16,TRBJ1-5,TRBV6-6,TGTGCCAGCAGTCCCGTATTGGGACAGCTCAATCAGCCCCAGCATTTT,CASSPVLGQLNQPQHF
.,.,13,TRBJ1-2,TRBV12-3/TRBV12-4,TGTGCCAGCGCCATGGACAGTAACTATGGCTACACCTTC,CASAMDSNYGYTF
few,TRBD1,16,TRBJ1-5,TRBV19,TGTGCCAGTACCACAGGACAGGGCGGAAGCAATCAGCCCCAGCATTTT,CASTTGQGGSNQPQHF
.,TRBD2,19,TRBJ2-3,TRBV14,TGTGCCAGCAGCCAGCCCGGGACTAGCGGGGGCCGTGCTTCAGATACGCAGTATTTT,CASSQPGTSGGRASDTQYF
.,.,15,TRBJ2-3,TRBV19,TGTGCCAGTAGTATTTATCCAGGGCGCACAGATACGCAGTATTTT,CASSIYPGRTDTQYF
.,TRBD1,13,TRBJ2-2,TRBV25-1,TGTGCCAGGGGGACAGGGTATACCGGGGAGCTGTTTTTT,CARGTGYTGELFF
.,TRBD1,16,TRBJ1-3,TRBV24-1,TGTGCCACCAGTGATTCGACCGGACAGGGTAGAAACACCATATATTTT,CATSDSTGQGRNTIYF
.,TRBD1,15,TRBJ1-2,TRBV7-9,TGTGCCAGCAGCGCAAGACAGGGGGCGCGGTATGGCTACACCTTC,CASSARQGARYGYTF
.,TRBD1,15,TRBJ1-5,TRBV27,TGTGCCAGCGGCGGTCGACAGGGTCGCAATCAGCCCCAGCATTTT,CASGGRQGRNQPQHF
few,TRBD1,14,TRBJ2-7,TRBV19,TGTGCCAGTAGTCGACAGGGGTCAACCTACGAGCAGTACTTC,CASSRQGSTYEQYF
.,TRBD2,16,TRBJ2-2,TRBV24-1,TGTGCCACCAGTGGTACGGTCGCGGGAGGGCCCGGGGAGCTGTTTTTT,CATSGTVAGGPGELFF
.,.,17,TRBJ1-2,TRBV5-1,TGCGCCAGCAGCTCACGAGGGCAGCCCATCCTTAACTATGGCTACACCTTC,CASSSRGQPILNYGYTF
.,.,15,TRBJ2-2,TRBV18,TGTGCCAGCTCACCAATGGGGCGAGGCACCGGGGAGCTGTTTTTT,CASSPMGRGTGELFF
.,.,13,TRBJ1-2,TRBV12-3/TRBV12-4,TGTGCCAGCAGTCCCGGACAGATTTATGGCTACACCTTC,CASSPGQIYGYTF
.,.,15,TRBJ2-3,TRBV5-1,TGCGCCAGCAGCTTGGCTTCGACTCCCACAGATACGCAGTATTTT,CASSLASTPTDTQYF
.,.,11,TRBJ1-5,TRBV29-1,TGCAGCGTTGGCGGAGATCAGCCCCAGCATTTT,CSVGGDQPQHF
.,.,15,TRBJ2-6,TRBV6-5,TGTGCCAGCAGGACTAGTAGCTCTGGGGCCAACGTCCTGACTTTC,CASRTSSSGANVLTF
.,.,14,TRBJ1-1,TRBV27,TGTGCCAGCAGTTCAGGGATCCCCCACACTGAAGCTTTCTTT,CASSSGIPHTEAFF
.,.,14,TRBJ2-5,TRBV5-4,TGTGCCAGCAGCTTGGGCCGGGGTCAAGAGACCCAGTACTTC,CASSLGRGQETQYF
.,.,12,TRBJ1-3,TRBV6-2/TRBV6-3,TGTGCCAGCAGTTTACAATGGAACACCATATATTTT,CASSLQWNTIYF
.,.,14,TRBJ2-3,TRBV7-2,TGTGCCAGCAGAAAAGACTGGCTCACAGATACGCAGTATTTT,CASRKDWLTDTQYF
.,TRBD2,14,TRBJ2-7,TRBV7-6,TGTGCCAGCAGCATAAGCGGGAGGGCGTACGAGCAGTACTTC,CASSISGRAYEQYF
.,TRBD1,13,TRBJ2-1,TRBV19,TGTGCCAGTAACGGGGACAGATCCAATGAGCAGTTCTTC,CASNGDRSNEQFF
.,TRBD1,12,TRBJ1-4,TRBV3-1/TRBV3-2,TGTGCCAGCAGCTCCCGGGACAGAAAACTGTTTTTT,CASSSRDRKLFF
few,TRBD2,15,TRBJ2-2,TRBV7-2,TGTGCCAGCAGCTTTAGCGGGACGGAGGGCGGGGAGCTGTTTTTT,CASSFSGTEGGELFF
.,TRBD2,16,TRBJ2-1,TRBV7-2,TGTGCCAGCAGCTTAGTTCCGGGACTAGCGCTAAATGAGCAGTTCTTC,CASSLVPGLALNEQFF
.,.,14,TRBJ1-5,TRBV21-1,TGTGCCACCTGGGGCAGGCCTAGCAATCAGCCCCAGCATTTT,CATWGRPSNQPQHF
.,.,17,TRBJ2-6,TRBV7-9,TGTGCCAGCAGCTTGGACAGGACTAATCCTGGGGCCAACGTCCTGACTTTC,CASSLDRTNPGANVLTF
.,.,11,TRBJ1-1,TRBV6-1,TGTGCCGTACAGGGGAACACTGAAGCTTTCTTT,CAVQGNTEAFF
.,TRBD2,16,TRBJ2-3,TRBV5-6,TGTGCCAGCAGCTTGGACACCGGGAGGGGCACAGATACGCAGTATTTT,CASSLDTGRGTDTQYF
.,.,14,TRBJ2-5,TRBV27,TGTGCCAGCAGCCCCTCGAGGTTCGCGGAGACCCAGTACTTC,CASSPSRFAETQYF
.,.,11,TRBJ1-3,TRBV3-1/TRBV3-2,TGTGCCTCCCAAAGTGGGGCTACCATATATTTT,CASQSGATIYF
.,.,11,TRBJ2-2,TRBV29-1,TGCAGCGTCCTTCGGACCGGGGAGCTGTTTTTT,CSVLRTGELFF
.,TRBD1,16,TRBJ1-5,TRBV19,TGTGCCAGTAGTATGAGTGACAGGGAGCGCAATCAGCCCCAGCATTTT,CASSMSDRERNQPQHF
.,TRBD1,16,TRBJ2-6,TRBV18,TGTGCCAGCTCACGGACAGGGGCGGAAGGGGCCAACGTCCTGACTTTC,CASSRTGAEGANVLTF
.,.,13,TRBJ2-2,TRBV20-1,TGCAGTGCTAGTGACAGGAACACCGGGGAGCTGTTTTTT,CSASDRNTGELFF
.,TRBD2,15,TRBJ2-1,TRBV7-2,TGTGCCAGCAGCTTCGGTGGGACTAGCTCAGGTGAGCAGTTCTTC,CASSFGGTSSGEQFF
.,TRBD1,14,TRBJ1-5,TRBV28,TGTGCCAGCAGTCGACAGGGGGCCAGTCAGCCCCAGCATTTT,CASSRQGASQPQHF
.,TRBD1,14,TRBJ2-7,TRBV6-5,TGTGCCAGCAGTTACGGACAGGGGCGCGACGAGCAGTACTTC,CASSYGQGRDEQYF
.,.,13,TRBJ2-1,TRBV7-7,TGTGCCAGCAGCTTAGACAGCTACAATGAGCAGTTCTTC,CASSLDSYNEQFF
.,.,15,TRBJ1-5,TRBV25-1,TGTGCCAGCAGTCAAACAGGGAGCAGCAATCAGCCCCAGCATTTT,CASSQTGSSNQPQHF
.,.,14,TRBJ2-3,TRBV18,TGTGCCAGCTCACCACCTAGCGGCACAGATACGCAGTATTTT,CASSPPSGTDTQYF
.,.,14,TRBJ2-2,TRBV3-1/TRBV3-2,TGTGCCAGCAAGACAGCATCGAACACCGGGGAGCTGTTTTTT,CASKTASNTGELFF
.,.,15,TRBJ1-2,TRBV25-1,TGTGCCAGCAGTGAATATACAGGGACGGGCTTAGGCTACACCTTC,CASSEYTGTGLGYTF
.,TRBD2,16,TRBJ2-3,TRBV12-5,TGTGCTAGTGGTTTGGCCAGGACTAGCGGGAGCCATACGCAGTATTTT,CASGLARTSGSHTQYF
.,TRBD2,16,TRBJ2-5,TRBV6-5,TGTGCCAGCAGTTACACCGCGGGACTAGTGGGAGAGACCCAGTACTTC,CASSYTAGLVGETQYF
.,.,16,TRBJ2-1,TRBV7-8,TGTGCCAGCAGCTTATCAGTAGGGAGCTCCTACAATGAGCAGTTCTTC,CASSLSVGSSYNEQFF
.,TRBD2,15,TRBJ2-7,TRBV14,TGTGCCAGCAGCCAACTAGCGGGAGTGCGGTACGAGCAGTACTTC,CASSQLAGVRYEQYF
.,TRBD1,14,TRBJ1-2,TRBV4-2,TGTGCCAGCAGCCAAGACGGACAGGGCTATGGCTACACCTTC,CASSQDGQGYGYTF
.,.,16,TRBJ1-2,TRBV4-2,TGTGCCAGCAGCCAAGATCTTAACAGGTTAAACTATGGCTACACCTTC,CASSQDLNRLNYGYTF
.,.,13,TRBJ1-1,TRBV12-3/TRBV12-4,TGTGCCAGCACCCGTGGGCTTCTCACTGAAGCTTTCTTT,CASTRGLLTEAFF
few,.,13,TRBJ2-7,TRBV14,TGTGCCAGCAGCTCGGACACCGGCTACGAGCAGTACTTC,CASSSDTGYEQYF
few,.,15,TRBJ1-6,TRBV18,TGTGCCAGCTCGAACGCAGGGGTGCGAAATTCACCCCTCCACTTT,CASSNAGVRNSPLHF